This T cell receptor beta chain is from a study of T cell repertoires in cytomegalovirus infection. In the study overall: Epitope selection comprised recently identified HLA-C-restricted CMV epitopes and well-studied HLA-B-restricted CMV epitopes. Public TCR beta signatures indicated both CMV infection and matching HLA type.

This CDR3 is 15 amino acids long. CDR1 and CDR2 from the germline V gene are MNHEY and SMNVEV (reference sequence). Trimming left V 5 bases short and J 3 bases short, with 11 bases between. Turning to this clonotype: The antigen is unknown.

Notes on the study in general: Cumulated frequencies of public TCR beta families served to identify carriers of CMV plus the relevant HLA. HLA-C-restricted, CMV-specific TCR beta clonotypes were dominant ex vivo.

TCRdb re-derived calls from the reads in MiXCR, one entry per CDR3 protein. The data show about 920,000 distinct CDR3 sequences, approximately 33% seen once. The sequence came from a human donor in good health (CMV status not recorded). Some clones in this sample may be carry-over from other donors' samples. V gene TRBV27 combines with J gene TRBJ2-6, with D perhaps matching TRBD1 (5 bases). Sequencing was performed on cultured CD8+ T cells from PBMCs, taken from culture after CMV antigen stimulation. The CDR3 DNA is TGTGCCAGCAGTAGCAGGGTCTATGGGGCCAACGTCCTGACTTTC. It is translated as CASSSRVYGANVLTF.